A single sample is the source of the 19 T cell receptor beta chains below, sequenced in a study of CD4 and CD8 cells across lung adenocarcinoma regions. TCRdb passed the PCR reads through MiXCR, listing each CDR3 protein once. The sample has about 16,000 distinct CDR3 sequences; under 70% are singletons. The source material was CD8+ T cells from the center of a lung tumor. These receptors all come from a female donor with lung adenocarcinoma. The CD4 and CD8 labels of this study may be unreliable.

This clonotype is termed large (0.1 to 1%). This rearrangement joins TRBV27 to TRBJ2-1; 8 nucleotides match TRBD1. Germline CDR1 reads MNHEY; CDR2 reads SMNVEV (reference sequence). With V trimmed by 5 bases and J by 3 bases, 6 bases remained unmatched. The CDR3 has 15 amino acids. The CDR3 reads CASSPSGGRYNEQFF. CDR3 DNA sequence: TGTGCCAGCAGTCCATCAGGGGGCCGCTACAATGAGCAGTTCTTC.

This clonotype has a count of ten or more. The CDR3 region is CATSTSTGGPYNEQFF. CDR3 coding DNA: TGTGCCACCAGCACTTCCACAGGGGGCCCCTACAATGAGCAGTTCTTC. The chain couples TRBV15 to TRBJ2-1; 9 positions agree with TRBD1. CDR3 length: 16 amino acids. Germline CDR1 and CDR2: LNHNV and YYDKDF (reference sequence). Trimming took 4 bases from V and 2 from J; bases not matched to a gene: 6.

This rearrangement joins TRBV6-1 to TRBJ2-4, with 7 positions matching TRBD2. The tail of the sequence fits TRBJ2-3 better, so the J call may be wrong. Germline V gene sequence: CDR1 MNHNS, CDR2 SASEGT. This CDR3 comprises 16 residues. The CDR3 sequence is CASSRTGGYSKNMQYF. Here the CDR3 DNA reads TGTGCCAGCAGCCGGACGGGGGGATATAGCAAAAATATGCAGTATTTT.

In its sample, this clonotype was seen many times. The chain links TRBV10-3 to TRBJ2-1; D is ambiguous. This CDR3 is built from 13 residues. V lost 3 bases and J 6 bases, leaving 9 bases between the germline ends. Germline CDR1 and CDR2: ENHRY and SYGVKD. The CDR3 loop reads CAISEGGANEQFF. In nucleotides, the CDR3 is TGTGCCATCAGTGAAGGTGGTGCCAATGAGCAGTTCTTC.

The chain carries TRBV7-6 and TRBJ2-5; perhaps D is TRBD1 or TRBD2 (5 bases each). This CDR3 contains 14 residues. V lost 1 base and J 4 bases, leaving 10 bases between the germline ends. The germline gives CDR1 SGHVS, CDR2 FNYEAQ. CDR3 amino acids: CASSLGGMRETQYF. The CDR3 nucleotides are TGTGCCAGCAGCTTAGGGGGGATGCGAGAGACCCAGTACTTC. Looking up the rest from reference TRBV7-6 and TRBJ2-5 gives the full variable domain: GAGVSQSPRYKVTKRGQDVALRCDPISGHVSLYWYRQALGQGPEFLTYFNYEAQQDKSGLPNDRFSAERPEGSISTLTIQRTEQRDSAMYRCASSLGGMRETQYFGPGTRLLVL.

As for this clonotype: A read error may account for a junction end that differs from germline. The chain uses TRBV10-3 and TRBJ2-3; TRBD2 matches at 8 bases. The DNA end is more similar to TRBJ2-5, so the J call may be wrong. The CDR3 is made up of 15 amino acids. CDR1 and CDR2 from the germline V gene are ENHRY and SYGVKD. Written as DNA, the CDR3 is TGTGCCACCGGGCCGGGGGGGGGGGGCCAAGATACCCAGTACTTC. It specifies CATGPGGGGQDTQYF.

Judged by abundance, this clonotype is medium-sized. The V call is TRBV6-5, the J call TRBJ1-2; D may be TRBD1 (6 bases). Germline CDR1 reads MNHEY; CDR2 reads SVGAGI. V lost 2 bases to trimming and J lost 4 bases, with 17 bases between them. The CDR3 extends over 16 amino acids. The DNA of the CDR3 is TGTGCCAGCAGTTACGCCCCCGGCACAGGGCTCTATGGCTACACCTTC. Translated: CASSYAPGTGLYGYTF.

Of note for this clonotype: Mismatch with germline at one junction end may stem from a read error. The chain couples TRBV6-8 to TRBJ2-4, with D tentatively TRBD1 or TRBD2 (6 bases each). CDR3 length: 14 amino acids. The germline V gene has CDR1 MNHGY and CDR2 SAAAGT. DNA for the CDR3: TGTGGCAGCCGGGGGCTGGGAGCCACAGACACTCAGTACTTC. It specifies CGSRGLGATDTQYF.

By proportion, this clonotype is large. This chain links TRBV10-1 with TRBJ1-6; 9 bases match TRBD1. The CDR3 has 20 residues. The V and J ends lost 7 bases and 7 bases, in that order; junction bases with no gene match: 23. Per the germline V gene, CDR1 is WNHNN and CDR2 is SYGVQD (reference sequence). The CDR3 region has the DNA TGCGCCAGCATTGACCCAGGGACAGGGCAGGGCTTCGAGGGAAATTCACCCCTCCACTTT. Amino acid sequence: CASIDPGTGQGFEGNSPLHF.

J is TRBJ2-3 and V is TRBV10-3; D is unclear. V shed 7 bases and J shed 2 bases, with 13 bases lying between them. This CDR3 spans 14 amino acids. Germline CDR1 ENHRY, CDR2 SYGVKD. The CDR3 reads CAIKGSKDTDTQYF. In DNA, the CDR3 is TGTGCCATCAAGGGATCCAAAGACACAGATACGCAGTATTTT.

The chain has TRBV7-2 and TRBJ2-4, with TRBD2 as a possible D gene (6 bases). The germline gives CDR1 SGHTA, CDR2 FQGNSA. V was pared by 3 bases and J by 12 bases, with 24 bases between. CDR3 length equals 16 residues. The CDR3 sequence: CASSFAGLGAKDTQYF. The CDR3 DNA follows: TGTGCCAGCAGCTTCGCGGGGCTGGGAGCCAAAGATACTCAGTACTTC.

The gene calls are TRBV6-1 and TRBJ2-1; TRBD2 matches 12 bases. Trimming took 8 bases from V and 7 from J; bases not matched to a gene: 3. Germline V gene lookup returns CDR1 MNHNS and CDR2 SASEGT. This CDR3 has 13 residues. The CDR3 DNA follows: TGTGCCAGCCGACTAGCGGGAGTGAATGAGCAGTTCTTC. The encoded protein is CASRLAGVNEQFF.

For this clonotype: Germline and junction disagree at one end, which may indicate a read error. V and J are TRBV6-1 and TRBJ2-3, with TRBD2 matching 10 bases. This CDR3 has 15 amino acids. Germline lookup yields CDR1 MNHNS and CDR2 SASEGT. CDR3 region: CASSPSGGGTDTQYF. CDR3 in DNA: TGTGCCAGCAGTCCGAGCGGGGGGGGCACAGATACTCAGTATTTT.

This clonotype occurred many times. The rearrangement joins TRBV25-1 to TRBJ1-2; tentative D call: TRBD1 (5 bases). Per germline, CDR1 MGHDK and CDR2 SYGVNS. CDR3 length equals 15 residues. The V and J ends lost 2 bases and 0 bases respectively, with 10 bases between them. CDR3 residues: CASSEMTEANYGYTF. Written as DNA, the CDR3 is TGTGCCAGCAGTGAAATGACAGAGGCTAACTATGGCTACACCTTC.

A remark on this clonotype: A junction boundary mismatches the germline segment, possibly from a read error. This chain links TRBV10-2 with TRBJ2-5, with TRBD2 identical over 9 bases. This CDR3 comprises 17 residues. CDR1 is WSHSY and CDR2 is SAAADI in the germline V gene. The CDR3 region has the DNA TGCGCCAGCAGTGCGCCGCCCGGCGGGGGGGACCAAGAGACGCAGTACTTC. Its translation is CASSAPPGGGDQETQYF.

The sample holds many counts of this clonotype. The chain couples TRBV5-1 to TRBJ1-6; D remains ambiguous. V shed 0 bases and J shed 3 bases, with 7 bases lying between them. The CDR3 covers 15 residues. Germline values: CDR1 SGHRS, CDR2 YFSETQ. CDR3 region: CASSLEDFYNSPLHF. DNA for the CDR3: TGCGCCAGCAGCTTGGAGGATTTCTATAATTCACCCCTCCACTTT.

This clonotype was detected many times. This chain uses TRBV4-1 with TRBJ2-1; 7 positions agree with TRBD2. Germline V CDR1 and CDR2: MGHRA, YSYEKL. V shed 1 base, J shed 7 bases, and the junction held 10 bases outside the gene matches. The CDR3 loop spans 16 amino acids. CDR3 sequence (DNA): TGCGCCAGCAGCCAAGTGGATGGGACTACCTGGAATGAGCAGTTCTTC. This sequence encodes CASSQVDGTTWNEQFF.

The chain has TRBV6-4 and TRBJ1-1; no definite D call. CDR1 and CDR2 (germline): MRHNA, SNTAGT. V was clipped by 2 bases and J by 4 bases, with 11 bases between them. The CDR3 consists of 14 residues. CDR3 in amino acids: CASSDGNRGTEAFF. For the CDR3, the DNA is TGTGCCAGCAGTGACGGGAACAGAGGCACTGAAGCTTTCTTT.

CDR3 coding DNA: TGTGCCAGCAGTTACTCTGGTCTGGGCGGTGGCTACACCTTC. Residues: CASSYSGLGGGYTF. This chain joins TRBV6-5 and TRBJ1-2; no clear D. V gave up 0 bases and J gave up 7 bases, with 12 bases separating them. CDR1 is MNHEY and CDR2 is SVGAGI in the germline V gene. The CDR3 runs 14 residues.